These 10 T cell receptor beta chains came from one sample sequenced in a study of shared clonotypes between healthy human individuals. Profiled with immunoSEQ multiplex PCR; TCRdb holds only in-frame clones, not every one. The sample includes about 1.5 million clones, roughly 96% of them seen just once. The specimen sequenced was naive CD4+ T cells sorted from blood. Specified subset: CD45RA+ positively selected. All receptors come from a man aged 25-45 years in good health.

The chain employs TRBV9 and TRBJ2-7; 10 bases agree with TRBD1. CDR1 and CDR2 from the germline V gene are SGDLS and YYNGEE. J lost 4 bases, V lost 2 bases, and 3 bases had no gene match. The CDR3 has 14 residues. The CDR3 protein is CASSVGQGQYEQYF. The CDR3 coding sequence is TGTGCCAGCAGCGTGGGACAGGGGCAGTACGAGCAGTACTTC.

This chain uses TRBV15 with TRBJ2-7; 8 nucleotides line up with TRBD1. J lost 5 bases, V lost 3 bases, and 12 bases had no gene match. The CDR3 is 16 amino acids. Germline V gene data show CDR1 as LNHNV and CDR2 as YYDKDF (reference sequence). CDR3 coding DNA: TGTGCCACCAGCAGGACAGGGGCGATCAACCGAAACGAGCAGTACTTC. It specifies CATSRTGAINRNEQYF.

This chain uses TRBV13 with TRBJ2-1; TRBD2 aligns across 16 bases. With 6 bases clipped from V and 7 bases from J, the junction kept 3 bases outside the gene matches. This CDR3 comprises 15 residues. The V gene's germline CDR1 is PRHDT and CDR2 FYEKMQ (reference sequence). Here the CDR3 DNA reads TGTGCCAGCAGGGGGACTAGCGGGAGGGTTAATGAGCAGTTCTTC. This translates into CASRGTSGRVNEQFF.

V and J are TRBV5-4 and TRBJ2-3; D is possibly TRBD2 (5 bases). CDR1 is SGHNT, CDR2 YYREEE, per germline (reference sequence). The CDR3 totals 15 residues. Trimming took off 3 bases at V and 0 bases at J, with 11 bases between the two ends. CDR3 nucleotide sequence: TGTGCCAGCAGCTCCCGCGGGCGGAGCACAGATACGCAGTATTTT. As protein: CASSSRGRSTDTQYF.

The chain employs TRBV7-2 and TRBJ2-1; D gene unclear. The germline V and J ends were trimmed by 5 bases and 10 bases, with 9 bases remaining between them. Germline lookup yields CDR1 SGHTA and CDR2 FQGNSA. The CDR3 runs to 11 residues. In nucleotides, the CDR3 is TGTGCCAGCAGCACCGTTGGCGAGCAGTTCTTC. Translation: CASSTVGEQFF.

Remarks on this clone: The same CDR3 is also encoded by other DNA sequences in this sample. V and J are TRBV15 and TRBJ1-1; D is undetermined. The CDR3 consists of 12 residues. From germline, CDR1 is LNHNV and CDR2 YYDKDF (reference sequence). Trimming cost V 1 base and J 6 bases, with 6 bases left between them. The CDR3 spells CATSRAGAEAFF. CDR3 in DNA: TGTGCCACCAGCAGAGCCGGGGCTGAAGCTTTCTTT.

The rearrangement links TRBV6-1 to TRBJ2-5, with 9 bases fitting TRBD1. The CDR3 extends over 14 amino acids. Per the germline V gene, CDR1 is MNHNS and CDR2 is SASEGT. Trimming took 8 bases from V and 5 from J; bases not matched to a gene: 9. CDR3 amino acids: CASRRDREFETQYF. In DNA form, the CDR3 reads TGTGCCAGCCGAAGGGACAGGGAGTTTGAGACCCAGTACTTC.

This clone occurred once. The rearrangement links TRBV9 to TRBJ2-1; TRBD2 matches 13 bases. Germline V lookup: CDR1 SGDLS, CDR2 YYNGEE. The CDR3 has 16 amino acids. Trimming at V came to 2 bases and at J to 5 bases, leaving 4 bases not matched to a gene. The CDR3 bases are TGTGCCAGCAGCGTTGGGGGACTAGCGGGACACAATGAGCAGTTCTTC. Encoded protein: CASSVGGLAGHNEQFF.

The gene calls are TRBV10-1 and TRBJ2-5; D is perhaps TRBD2 (6 bases). V was clipped by 0 bases and J by 5 bases, with 19 bases between them. The CDR3 has 17 amino acids. Germline assignment: CDR1 WNHNN and CDR2 SYGVQD (reference sequence). The CDR3 DNA is TGCGCCAGCAGTGAGTCGGTATTAGCCCGACTAGGCGAGACCCAGTACTTC. Amino acid sequence: CASSESVLARLGETQYF.

J is TRBJ2-1 and V is TRBV7-8; D unresolved. The CDR3 length is 17 residues. V was clipped by 5 bases and J by 4 bases, with 21 bases between them. Germline-derived CDR1 and CDR2 are SGHVS and FQNEAQ. CDR3 bases: TGTGCCAGCAGCCGATGGAACAGAGATTCATTTTACAATGAGCAGTTCTTC. This sequence encodes CASSRWNRDSFYNEQFF.